A single sample is the source of the 32 T cell receptor beta chains below, sequenced in a study of blood T cell repertoires in COVID-19. Sequencing used immunoSEQ multiplex PCR; TCRdb keeps in-frame clones, though not all of them. The sample lists about 270,000 clones; 65% to 90% were seen once. Source material: peripheral blood. Every receptor here comes from a woman aged 60-70 years with active or convalescent COVID-19.

The rearrangement uses TRBV4-1 and TRBJ1-1; TRBD1 matches at 9 bases. The CDR3 covers 20 residues. The V segment lost 0 bases and the J segment 4 bases; nucleotides outside the gene matches: 18. Germline CDR1 reads MGHRA; CDR2 reads YSYEKL. The CDR3 DNA reads as TGCGCCAGCAGCCAAGATACTACTCCGGGACAGGGCGAGGGAGCCACTGAAGCTTTCTTT. Translating it yields CASSQDTTPGQGEGATEAFF.

This rearrangement joins TRBV5-1 to TRBJ1-1; tentatively, D is TRBD1 (5 bases). The V and J ends lost 0 bases and 3 bases respectively, with 6 bases between them. The CDR3 sequence is 13 residues long. Per germline, CDR1 SGHRS and CDR2 YFSETQ. CDR3 nucleotides: TGCGCCAGCAGCTTGGAACAGGACACTGAAGCTTTCTTT. This encodes CASSLEQDTEAFF.

The CDR3 DNA follows: TGCGCCAGCAGCCCGCCGGGGACTAGAGACTCAGATACGCAGTATTTT. It is translated as CASSPPGTRDSDTQYF. The V gene is TRBV5-1, the J gene TRBJ2-3, with 8 bases lining up with TRBD2. There are 16 residues in the CDR3. Germline CDR1 is SGHRS and CDR2 is YFSETQ. V shed 4 bases, J shed 4 bases, and the junction held 11 bases outside the gene matches.

V usage is TRBV28 and J usage is TRBJ1-5; possibly TRBD1 for D (5 bases). Germline V gene data show CDR1 as MDHEN and CDR2 as SYDVKM. V lost 3 bases and J lost 0, with 12 bases in between. This CDR3 region has 16 residues. CDR3: CASSLQGTYSNQPQHF. CDR3 coding DNA: TGTGCCAGCAGTTTGCAGGGCACTTATAGCAATCAGCCCCAGCATTTT.

This chain joins TRBV19 and TRBJ1-2; 10 bases align to TRBD1. This CDR3 has 12 residues. CDR1 and CDR2 from the germline V gene are LNHDA and SQIVND (reference sequence). J lost 6 bases, V lost 10 bases, and 5 bases had no gene match. DNA for the CDR3: TGTGCCACCCTCGGACAGGGGGATGGCTACACCTTC. Its protein product is CATLGQGDGYTF.

The CDR3 loop is CAATGRSSNTEAFF. The CDR3 DNA reads TGTGCCGCAACAGGACGGTCAAGCAACACTGAAGCTTTCTTT. The rearrangement uses TRBV10-3 and TRBJ1-1; D might be TRBD1 (5 bases). From germline, CDR1 is ENHRY and CDR2 SYGVKD. The ends were cut back, 11 bases at V and 2 bases at J, with 18 bases in the middle. The CDR3 runs to 14 residues.

This clone was seen only once. This chain connects TRBV7-3 to TRBJ2-2; 8 positions match TRBD2. This CDR3 has 15 residues. The germline V gene encodes CDR1 SGHTA and CDR2 FQGTGA. J lost 6 bases, V lost 5 bases, and 8 bases had no gene match. CDR3 residues: CASSLFGGASGELFF. CDR3 sequence (DNA): TGTGCCAGCAGCCTTTTCGGGGGGGCCTCCGGGGAGCTGTTTTTT. Based on the CDR3 plus reference TRBV7-3 and TRBJ2-2, the full variable domain is GAGVSQTPSNKVTEKGKYVELRCDPISGHTALYWYRQSLGQGPEFLIYFQGTGAADDSGLPNDRFFAVRPEGSVSTLKIQRTERGDSAVYLCASSLFGGASGELFFGEGSRLTVL.

V is TRBV5-4 and J is TRBJ1-4; D not certain. V lost 0 bases and J lost 1, with 10 bases in between. Germline V gene sequence: CDR1 SGHNT, CDR2 YYREEE (reference sequence). This CDR3 is 16 amino acids long. CDR3 bases: TGTGCCAGCAGCTTGGGAGCGGGAGGAACTAATGAAAAACTGTTTTTT. Translation gives CASSLGAGGTNEKLFF.

The chain has TRBV5-5 and TRBJ2-1; tentative D call: TRBD1 (5 bases). V was trimmed by 6 bases and J by 8 bases, leaving 12 bases between them. Germline assignment: CDR1 SGHKS and CDR2 YYEKEE (reference sequence). This CDR3 is 12 amino acids long. CDR3 DNA sequence: TGTGCCAGCACCCTAGGGGCACATGAGCAGTTCTTC. This encodes CASTLGAHEQFF. Filled out from reference TRBV5-5 and TRBJ2-1, the complete variable domain reads DAGVTQSPTHLIKTRGQQVTLRCSPISGHKSVSWYQQVLGQGPQFIFQYYEKEERGRGNFPDRFSARQFPNYSSELNVNALLLGDSALYLCASTLGAHEQFFGPGTRLTVL.

J is TRBJ2-1 and V is TRBV5-1; TRBD2 might be the D (7 bases). The ends were cut back, 1 base at V and 8 bases at J, with 16 bases in the middle. Germline lookup yields CDR1 SGHRS and CDR2 YFSETQ. The CDR3 has 15 residues. Here the CDR3 DNA reads TGCGCCAGCAGCTTGTGGGGGGGCGGTACAGATGAGCAGTTCTTC. Amino acids: CASSLWGGGTDEQFF.

This clone was detected a few times. The chain couples TRBV6-5 to TRBJ1-6, with TRBD1 identical over 7 bases. V shed 6 bases and J 7 bases; nucleotides not matched to a gene: 6. The CDR3 has 14 amino acids. CDR1 MNHEY and CDR2 SVGAGI come from the germline V gene. CDR3 coding DNA: TGTGCCAGCAGCCGGGACAGTCAAAATTCACCCCTCCACTTT. This encodes CASSRDSQNSPLHF.

This clone showed up just a few times. The gene calls are TRBV5-6 and TRBJ1-2, with D possibly matching TRBD1 (5 bases). Germline CDR1 reads SGHDT; CDR2 reads YYEEEE. The CDR3 extends over 19 amino acids. V shed 3 bases and J shed 3 bases, with 27 bases lying between them. The CDR3 bases are TGTGCCAGCAGCTCAATCTTCAGCGGGGCAGGGCAATCTCACTATGGCTACACCTTC. This sequence encodes CASSSIFSGAGQSHYGYTF.

The rearrangement links TRBV6-2 or TRBV6-3 to TRBJ2-7; D gene unclear. This CDR3 region has 13 residues. The V gene lost 2 bases and the J gene lost 7 bases, with 12 bases spanning the gap. CDR1 and CDR2 from the germline V gene are MNHEY and SVGEGT. CDR3 protein: CASSYVLPGEQYF. The CDR3 DNA reads as TGTGCCAGCAGTTACGTACTACCTGGAGAGCAGTACTTC.

The rearrangement joins TRBV10-2 to TRBJ1-5; 8 positions agree with TRBD1. Germline V gives CDR1 WSHSY, CDR2 SAAADI. V lost 0 bases, J lost 8 bases, and 6 bases stayed unmatched. CDR3 size: 15 residues. The CDR3 DNA sequence: TGCGCCAGCAGTGAGTCGGTGGCGGGACAGGAGCCCCAGCATTTT. This gives the protein CASSESVAGQEPQHF.

The chain employs TRBV6-5 and TRBJ2-3, with 7 positions matching TRBD1. V shed 6 bases and J 2 bases; nucleotides not matched to a gene: 8. Germline lookup yields CDR1 MNHEY and CDR2 SVGAGI. The CDR3 has 15 amino acids. DNA of the CDR3: TGTGCCAGCAGGGCAGGGGGTCCTCCCACAGATACGCAGTATTTT. Amino acids: CASRAGGPPTDTQYF.

The CDR3 loop is CASSPPGENEQFF. CDR3 nucleotide sequence: TGTGCCAGCAGCCCCCCGGGGGAGAATGAGCAGTTCTTC. The rearrangement uses TRBV7-9 and TRBJ2-1; D might be TRBD2 (6 bases). The germline gives CDR1 SEHNR, CDR2 FQNEAQ (reference sequence). Trimming pared 5 bases from V and 7 bases from J, leaving 12 bases between. This CDR3 is 13 amino acids long.

V gene TRBV6-5 combines with J gene TRBJ2-1; TRBD2 matches 13 bases. CDR1 MNHEY and CDR2 SVGAGI come from the germline V gene. Trimming took 8 bases from V and 6 from J; bases not matched to a gene: 4. This CDR3 comprises 14 residues. The CDR3 sequence: CASQLAGGLNEQFF. In DNA, the CDR3 is TGTGCCAGCCAACTAGCGGGGGGGCTCAATGAGCAGTTCTTC.

The V and J genes are TRBV27 and TRBJ1-1; D gene ambiguous. Germline-derived CDR1 and CDR2 are MNHEY and SMNVEV (reference sequence). CDR3 length equals 11 residues. Trimming cost V 3 bases and J 7 bases, with 6 bases left between them. CDR3 sequence: CASSFGVEAFF. The CDR3, as DNA: TGTGCCAGCAGTTTCGGGGTTGAAGCTTTCTTT.

The CDR3 here is CASSQERSTNYGYTF. The CDR3 nucleotides read TGCGCCAGCAGCCAAGAGAGGAGTACTAACTATGGCTACACCTTC. The chain has TRBV4-1 and TRBJ1-2; D ambiguous. V was trimmed by 0 bases and J by 0 bases, leaving 8 bases between them. The length of the CDR3 is 15 residues. CDR1 and CDR2 from the germline V gene are MGHRA and YSYEKL.

J is TRBJ2-1 and V is TRBV5-1, with 10 bases matching TRBD2. Trimming took 4 bases from V and 4 from J; bases not matched to a gene: 8. The CDR3 sequence is 16 residues long. Per the germline V gene, CDR1 is SGHRS and CDR2 is YFSETQ. The CDR3 bases are TGCGCCAGCAGCGGGTCCCTAGCGGGGGTTTACAATGAGCAGTTCTTC. Translation gives CASSGSLAGVYNEQFF. The whole variable domain, remainder taken from reference TRBV5-1 and TRBJ2-1, is KAGVTQTPRYLIKTRGQQVTLSCSPISGHRSVSWYQQTPGQGLQFLFEYFSETQRNKGNFPGRFSGRQFSNSRSEMNVSTLELGDSALYLCASSGSLAGVYNEQFFGPGTRLTVL.

The chain employs TRBV19 and TRBJ2-5; 10 bases agree with TRBD1. The CDR3 covers 13 residues. From germline, CDR1 is LNHDA and CDR2 SQIVND (reference sequence). With V trimmed by 11 bases and J by 5 bases, 8 bases remained unmatched. The CDR3: CAVRDRGTETQYF. For the CDR3, the DNA is TGTGCCGTCCGGGACAGGGGAACGGAGACCCAGTACTTC.

This rearrangement joins TRBV19 to TRBJ1-2, with D perhaps matching TRBD1 (5 bases). V lost 0 bases and J 5 bases, leaving 10 bases between the germline ends. CDR3 length equals 14 residues. Germline lookup yields CDR1 LNHDA and CDR2 SQIVND (reference sequence). CDR3 region: CASSIDGGLYGYTF. Here the CDR3 DNA reads TGTGCCAGTAGTATAGATGGGGGACTATATGGCTACACCTTC.

V gene TRBV6-5 combines with J gene TRBJ2-2; D not certain. V was pared by 0 bases and J by 6 bases, with 11 bases between. Germline CDR1 is MNHEY and CDR2 is SVGAGI. This CDR3 spans 15 amino acids. CDR3 sequence (DNA): TGTGCCAGCAGTTACTCGTATCTGTCCCCCGGGGAGCTGTTTTTT. It is translated as CASSYSYLSPGELFF.

The chain has TRBV2 and TRBJ2-3; D gene unclear. V shed 4 bases and J shed 6 bases, with 5 bases lying between them. The CDR3 is 11 residues long. Germline loops: CDR1 SNHLY, CDR2 FYNNEI. Written as DNA, the CDR3 is TGTGCCAGCAGTGTGAGGGATACGCAGTATTTT. Residues: CASSVRDTQYF.

The chain employs TRBV3-1 (or the pseudogene TRBV3-2) and TRBJ2-1; D remains unclear. Germline V CDR1 and CDR2: LGHDT, YNNKEL (reference sequence). The CDR3 length is 14 residues. The V end was cut by 0 bases, the J end by 7 bases, with 10 bases between. The CDR3 protein is CASSQDLAWNEQFF. In DNA form, the CDR3 reads TGTGCCAGCAGCCAAGACCTGGCTTGGAATGAGCAGTTCTTC.

This clone was picked up one time. The CDR3, as DNA: TGTGCCAGCAGCTTTAAGCGGGGCCCATTGGGCTACGAGCAGTACTTC. Translating it yields CASSFKRGPLGYEQYF. The chain combines TRBV7-2 with TRBJ2-7; 7 bases are a match to TRBD2. Germline CDR1 reads SGHTA; CDR2 reads FQGNSA. The junction had 11 bases not matched to a gene; V was cut back by 3 bases and J by 3 bases. The CDR3 contains 16 residues.

The J gene is TRBJ2-1, the V gene TRBV11-3, with a possible D match to TRBD2 (7 bases). This CDR3 contains 15 residues. The germline gives CDR1 SGHNT, CDR2 YENEEA. V was trimmed by 3 bases and J by 7 bases, leaving 16 bases between them. Written as DNA, the CDR3 is TGTGCCAGCAGCTTGATTGGTGGGGGGGCGAATGAGCAGTTCTTC. Protein: CASSLIGGGANEQFF.

The chain joins TRBV4-3 to TRBJ1-5; TRBD1 agrees at 9 bases. CDR1 LGHNA and CDR2 YSLEER come from the germline V gene. V was pared by 4 bases and J by 2 bases, with 3 bases of the junction left unmatched. The CDR3 consists of 15 residues. CDR3 nucleotides: TGCGCCAGCAGCCCATGGACAGGGGGCAATCAGCCCCAGCATTTT. Its translation: CASSPWTGGNQPQHF.

This clone turned up a few times. The chain recombines TRBV18 with TRBJ1-5; the D is unclear. This CDR3 has 13 amino acids. Trimming cost V 5 bases and J 5 bases, with 10 bases left between them. Germline V gene lookup returns CDR1 KGHSH and CDR2 LQKENI. CDR3 protein: CASSSGVDQPQHF. For the CDR3, the DNA is TGTGCCAGCTCATCCGGGGTGGATCAGCCCCAGCATTTT.

The chain has TRBV9 and TRBJ2-1; 12 bases line up with TRBD1. Trimming cost V 3 bases and J 6 bases; bases outside gene matches: 4. The CDR3 has 15 residues. Germline loops: CDR1 SGDLS, CDR2 YYNGEE. CDR3 DNA sequence: TGTGCCAGCAGCGCCGGGACAGGGGGCTTCAATGAGCAGTTCTTC. Residues: CASSAGTGGFNEQFF.

The chain uses TRBV27 and TRBJ2-7; a possible D gene is TRBD2 (5 bases). This CDR3 region has 21 residues. Germline V CDR1 and CDR2: MNHEY, SMNVEV (reference sequence). V was trimmed by 5 bases and J by 3 bases, leaving 35 bases between them. The CDR3 bases are TGTGCCAGCAGTGCCGGGAATCGGCTGACTTCAGGCCTCTCTTTTCACTACGAGCAGTACTTC. Its translation: CASSAGNRLTSGLSFHYEQYF.

V usage is TRBV7-9 and J usage is TRBJ1-6; a possible D gene is TRBD1 (5 bases). CDR3 length: 12 amino acids. Trimming removed 5 bases at V and 14 bases at J, with 13 bases between. Germline CDR1 reads SEHNR; CDR2 reads FQNEAQ (reference sequence). The CDR3 nucleotides are TGTGCCAGCAGCCTCCCGGCGGACACCCTCCACTTT. This encodes CASSLPADTLHF.